The T cell receptor beta chain under discussion was sequenced for a study of graft-versus-host responses after intestinal transplantation. With regard to this clone: Its cognate antigen is unknown.

Trimming left V 3 bases short and J 9 bases short, with 6 bases between. The length of the CDR3 is 11 residues. Germline-derived CDR1 and CDR2 are SGHTA and FQGNSA. Assay used: immunoSEQ multiplex PCR; TCRdb lists only in-frame clones, some missing. The table has about 96,000 clones, approximately 90% seen once. Whole-study results and caveats: GvH clones were found in recipient marrow; some appeared first in ileum or blood.

The TCR originated in a human donor who received an intestinal transplant. The gene calls are TRBV7-2 and TRBJ1-3, with D hard to call. Sequencing was performed on unstimulated CD4+ T cells sorted from spleen or lymph node cells, taken before intestinal transplant. The chain's CDR3 is CASSLERTIYF. In nucleotides, the CDR3 is TGTGCCAGCAGCTTGGAGCGCACCATATATTTT.